These T cell receptor beta chains were read from a single sample in a study of blood T cell repertoires in COVID-19. Only in-frame clones appear in the TCRdb table, and some are missing; sequencing was by immunoSEQ multiplex PCR. The data hold a few hundred thousand clones, with about 88% observed a single time. The material sequenced was peripheral blood. The receptors stem from a woman aged 40 to 50 who had recovered from COVID-19. CDR3s include the opening cysteine and the closing phenylalanine or tryptophan. The D gene is left open where the match is weak. Clone sizes are given selectively: once, few, many, or a class where the clone is expanded.

CDR3aa: CASSWAQGTDTQYF; CDR3nt: TGTGCCAGCAGTTGGGCACAGGGGACAGATACGCAGTATTTT; j_gene: TRBJ2-3; abundance: once; v_gene: TRBV5-4; d_gene: TRBD1
CDR3aa: CASADGGRSYF; CDR3nt: TGTGCCAGCGCCGATGGAGGTCGGTCGTACTTC; j_gene: TRBJ2-7; abundance: .; v_gene: TRBV6-5; d_gene: .
CDR3aa: CAREQGNTEAFF; CDR3nt: TGTGCCCGAGAACAGGGGAACACTGAAGCTTTCTTT; j_gene: TRBJ1-1; abundance: .; v_gene: TRBV30; d_gene: .
CDR3aa: CASSYTDRGDTEAFF; CDR3nt: TGTGCCAGCAGTTACACGGACAGGGGGGACACTGAAGCTTTCTTT; j_gene: TRBJ1-1; abundance: .; v_gene: TRBV6-5; d_gene: TRBD1
CDR3aa: CASSSGTGVTGELFF; CDR3nt: TGTGCCAGCAGCTCCGGGACAGGGGTCACCGGGGAGCTGTTTTTT; j_gene: TRBJ2-2; abundance: .; v_gene: TRBV7-9; d_gene: TRBD1
CDR3aa: CASGYSGSTYNEQFF; CDR3nt: TGTGCTAGTGGTTATAGCGGGAGCACGTACAATGAGCAGTTCTTC; j_gene: TRBJ2-1; abundance: .; v_gene: TRBV12-5; d_gene: TRBD2
CDR3aa: CASSSDYGGTSGKSDTQYF; CDR3nt: TGTGCCAGCAGCTCAGATTATGGGGGGACTAGCGGAAAGTCAGATACGCAGTATTTT; j_gene: TRBJ2-3; abundance: .; v_gene: TRBV9; d_gene: TRBD2
CDR3aa: CASSYHGQGQETQYF; CDR3nt: TGTGCCAGCAGTTACCATGGACAGGGACAAGAGACCCAGTACTTC; j_gene: TRBJ2-5; abundance: .; v_gene: TRBV6-6; d_gene: TRBD1
CDR3aa: CASSQVREGFYEQFF; CDR3nt: TGCGCCAGCAGCCAAGTACGGGAGGGCTTCTATGAGCAGTTCTTC; j_gene: TRBJ2-1; abundance: .; v_gene: TRBV4-3; d_gene: TRBD2
CDR3aa: CASNINADTEAFF; CDR3nt: TGTGCCAGCAACATCAACGCGGACACTGAAGCTTTCTTT; j_gene: TRBJ1-1; abundance: .; v_gene: TRBV6-5; d_gene: .
CDR3aa: CAISRGLAGEETQYF; CDR3nt: TGTGCCATCAGCCGCGGACTAGCGGGAGAAGAGACCCAGTACTTC; j_gene: TRBJ2-5; abundance: .; v_gene: TRBV10-3; d_gene: TRBD2
CDR3aa: CASSLWQRAQYF; CDR3nt: TGTGCCAGCAGTTTGTGGCAGAGGGCGCAGTATTTT; j_gene: TRBJ2-3; abundance: .; v_gene: TRBV12-3/TRBV12-4; d_gene: .
CDR3aa: CASRRGGGVSNEQFF; CDR3nt: TGCGCCAGCAGAAGGGGTGGGGGCGTAAGCAATGAGCAGTTCTTC; j_gene: TRBJ2-1; abundance: .; v_gene: TRBV5-1; d_gene: .
CDR3aa: CASSIAQGVLNSPLHF; CDR3nt: TGTGCCAGTAGTATAGCCCAGGGGGTTTTGAATTCACCCCTCCACTTT; j_gene: TRBJ1-6; abundance: once; v_gene: TRBV19; d_gene: TRBD1
CDR3aa: CASSLGGQGPGELFF; CDR3nt: TGTGCCAGCAGCTTAGGGGGACAGGGACCCGGGGAGCTGTTTTTT; j_gene: TRBJ2-2; abundance: .; v_gene: TRBV13; d_gene: TRBD1
CDR3aa: CASPGNSGGAVDTQYF; CDR3nt: TGTGCCAGCCCGGGAAATAGCGGGGGGGCCGTCGATACGCAGTATTTT; j_gene: TRBJ2-3; abundance: .; v_gene: TRBV7-9; d_gene: TRBD2